This T cell receptor (beta chain) was recorded in a study of cytomegalovirus exposure and HLA in healthy donors. This clone showed up just a few times. Trimming stripped 5 bases from V and 3 bases from J, with 17 bases between. CDR3 size: 15 residues. CDR1 is MGHDK and CDR2 is SYGVNS in the germline V gene. The PCR used 60 Vbeta and 13 Jbeta primers. The method was immunoSEQ multiplex PCR; TCRdb's version includes in-frame clones alone and lacks a portion of them. Among around 130,000 clones listed, roughly 84% were seen once. The rearrangement uses TRBV25-1 and TRBJ2-7, with D possibly matching TRBD2 (6 bases). This TCR was recovered from a woman between 18 and 30 years old in good health and CMV-seropositive. The source material was PBMCs. The CDR3 sequence: CASSRPWTEGYEQYF. The DNA for the CDR3 is TGTGCCAGCAGTAGACCCTGGACGGAGGGCTACGAGCAGTACTTC.